Each of the 15 T cell receptor beta chains below was sequenced from the same sample in a study of blood T cells in healthy people across ages. The second PCR ran about 6 to 11 cycles with a sample-barcoded 5' primer and J-beta primers. TCRdb called the 5' RACE reads again in MiXCR, with one record for every CDR3 protein. The data show hundreds of thousands of distinct CDR3 sequences, with 62% seen just once and about 27% held by the top ten. Sequencing was done on a sample of blood. The source of these receptors is a man in his thirties or forties in good health.

This clonotype has only a few counts. J is TRBJ2-1 and V is TRBV29-1; tentatively, D is TRBD2 (6 bases). The CDR3 is made up of 15 amino acids. Germline V CDR1 and CDR2: SQVTM, ANQGSEA. V gave up 4 bases and J gave up 0 bases, with 13 bases separating them. CDR3: CSVVGRGSSYNEQFF. The CDR3 DNA reads as TGCAGCGTTGTTGGGCGGGGAAGCTCCTACAATGAGCAGTTCTTC.

This clonotype was counted only a few times. V gene TRBV2 combines with J gene TRBJ2-3; 9 bases map to TRBD2. The V gene's germline CDR1 is SNHLY and CDR2 FYNNEI. The CDR3 consists of 17 residues. J was trimmed by 0 bases and V by 7 bases; bases with no gene match: 11. CDR3 loop: CASKRTGGGVSTDTQYF. CDR3 sequence (DNA): TGTGCCAGCAAGCGTACCGGCGGGGGGGTTAGCACAGATACGCAGTATTTT.

V is TRBV7-2 and J is TRBJ2-4, with 7 bases lining up with TRBD1. The end of the DNA aligns better with TRBJ2-7, so the J call may be wrong. CDR3 length: 14 amino acids. CDR1 is SGHTA and CDR2 is FQGNSA in the germline V gene. This chain's CDR3 is CASSLVGGIDEQYF. DNA of the CDR3: TGTGCCAGCAGCTTAGTAGGGGGCATCGACGAGCAGTACTTC.

There are a few counts of this clonotype. V usage is TRBV28 and J usage is TRBJ2-1, with TRBD2 matching 10 bases. The CDR3 runs 15 residues. CDR1 and CDR2 from the germline V gene are MDHEN and SYDVKM. V lost 5 bases, J lost 6 bases, and 7 bases stayed unmatched. The DNA for the CDR3 is TGTGCCAGCAGTGCCGTAGCGGGGGGCCTCAATGAGCAGTTCTTC. Its protein is CASSAVAGGLNEQFF.

The chain has TRBV25-1 and TRBJ2-4; D call uncertain. The CDR3 is 14 amino acids. With 1 base removed from V and 1 base from J, the gap between germline ends came to 5 bases. Germline V gene data show CDR1 as MGHDK and CDR2 as SYGVNS. The CDR3 region has the DNA TGTGCCAGCAGTGAATTTGGGGCCAAAAACATTCAGTACTTC. Translated: CASSEFGAKNIQYF. The complete variable domain, with remaining parts taken from reference TRBV25-1 and TRBJ2-4, reads EADIYQTPRYLVIGTGKKITLECSQTMGHDKMYWYQQDPGMELHLIHYSYGVNSTEKGDLSSESTVSRIRTEHFPLTLESARPSHTSQYLCASSEFGAKNIQYFGAGTRLSVL.

The chain joins TRBV2 to TRBJ1-2, with D perhaps matching TRBD1 (5 bases). CDR1 and CDR2 (germline): SNHLY, FYNNEI. Trimming removed 5 bases at V and 6 bases at J, with 19 bases between. The CDR3 loop spans 15 amino acids. This chain's CDR3 is CASSTLAGGSDGYTF. The CDR3 DNA follows: TGTGCCAGCAGTACCCTCGCCGGGGGATCCGATGGCTACACCTTC.

Turning to this clonotype: Compared with germline, one end of the junction differs, possibly owing to a read error. The rearrangement links TRBV6-5 to TRBJ2-5; D tentatively fits TRBD1 or TRBD2 (5 bases each). This CDR3 has 13 residues. Germline lookup yields CDR1 MNHEY and CDR2 SVGAGI. CDR3 protein: CASSRPGGETQYF. CDR3 sequence (DNA): TGTGCTAGCAGTCGACCTGGGGGAGAGACCCAGTACTTC.

This rearrangement joins TRBV15 to TRBJ2-7; D may be TRBD2 (5 bases). The CDR3 is made up of 19 amino acids. Trimming left V 0 bases short and J 0 bases short, with 21 bases between. Germline V gene lookup returns CDR1 LNHNV and CDR2 YYDKDF (reference sequence). This CDR3 reads CATSRDLMKVEAHSYEQYF. The CDR3 DNA follows: TGTGCCACCAGCAGAGATTTGATGAAGGTGGAGGCACACTCCTACGAGCAGTACTTC.

V and J are TRBV7-2 and TRBJ2-1; 7 bases match TRBD1. CDR3 length: 15 amino acids. Germline V CDR1 and CDR2: SGHTA, FQGNSA. The junction had 4 bases not matched to a gene; V was cut back by 0 bases and J by 5 bases. The CDR3 spells CASSLAQGQNNEQFF. Written as DNA, the CDR3 is TGTGCCAGCAGCTTAGCCCAGGGACAGAACAATGAGCAGTTCTTC.

This clonotype was detected many times. The genes are TRBV4-3 and TRBJ2-1; D gene uncertain. Trimming shortened V by 0 bases and J by 9 bases, and 18 bases separated the two germline ends. The germline gives CDR1 LGHNA, CDR2 YSLEER. The CDR3 is 16 amino acids. CDR3 DNA sequence: TGCGCCAGCAGCCAAGATTGGCCCGAGCGCTTAGGTGAGCAGTTCTTC. As protein: CASSQDWPERLGEQFF.

Of note for this clonotype: An end of the junction differs from the germline gene, which may be a read error. The chain uses TRBV29-1 and TRBJ2-5; no clear D gene. This CDR3 is built from 12 residues. Germline loops: CDR1 SQVTM, CDR2 ANQGSEA. This CDR3 is CSVGTRQETRYF. Here the CDR3 DNA reads TGCAGCGTTGGAACGCGTCAAGAGACCCGGTACTTC. Supplemented by reference TRBV29-1 and TRBJ2-5, the full variable domain reads SAVISQKPSRDICQRGTSLTIQCQVDSQVTMMFWYRQQPGQSLTLIATANQGSEATYESGFVIDKFPISRPNLTFSTLTVSNMSPEDSSIYLCSVGTRQETRYFGPGTRLLVL.

This clonotype was seen a few times. The chain employs TRBV7-2 and TRBJ2-1; D unclear. The CDR3 contains 13 residues. Trimming shortened V by 4 bases and J by 8 bases, and 12 bases separated the two germline ends. The germline CDR1 and CDR2 sequences are SGHTA and FQGNSA. The CDR3 here is CASSSQRHYEQFF. CDR3 sequence (DNA): TGTGCCAGCAGCTCCCAAAGGCATTATGAGCAGTTCTTC.

A note on this clonotype: The junction shows a germline mismatch at one end, possibly a read error. The gene calls are TRBV5-1 and TRBJ2-4; TRBD1 matches 7 bases. Germline CDR1 reads SGHRS; CDR2 reads YFSETQ. This CDR3 contains 15 residues. The CDR3 nucleotides are TGTGCCAGCAGCAAGACAGGGTCAGCCAAAAACATTCAGTACTTC. Its translation is CASSKTGSAKNIQYF.

V gene TRBV30 combines with J gene TRBJ1-1; D is uncertain. CDR3 length: 15 residues. CDR1 GTSNPN and CDR2 SVGIG come from the germline V gene (reference sequence). Trimming pared 0 bases from V and 1 base from J, leaving 12 bases between. The CDR3 here is CAWSVRTRWNTEAFF. The CDR3 DNA reads as TGTGCCTGGAGTGTACGAACACGGTGGAACACTGAAGCTTTCTTT.

This chain joins TRBV6-2 or TRBV6-3 and TRBJ2-1, with 11 nucleotides matching TRBD2. Germline V CDR1 and CDR2: MNHEY, SVGEGT. V dropped 1 base and J dropped 6; count of bases not matched to a gene: 5. The CDR3 has 16 amino acids. The CDR3 nucleotides are TGTGCCAGCAGTTACTTGGCTAGCGGGGGGCTCAATGAGCAGTTCTTC. Its protein product is CASSYLASGGLNEQFF.